This T cell receptor (beta chain) is from a study of blood T cell repertoires in COVID-19. Produced via immunoSEQ multiplex PCR; TCRdb's table is partial and in-frame only. The table shows under 300,000 clones, with more than 65% occurring only once. From germline, CDR1 is LNHDA and CDR2 SQIVND (reference sequence). Germline trimming cut 7 bases from V and 1 base from J; bases unmatched to any gene: 6. The CDR3 totals 15 residues. Sequencing input: peripheral blood. This chain uses TRBV19 with TRBJ2-2, with TRBD1 matching 7 bases. This TCR was recovered from a woman aged 40 to 50 with active or convalescent COVID-19. The CDR3 region has the DNA TGTGCCAGTATGGGGCCAGGGGGGAACACCGGGGAGCTGTTTTTT. Its protein is CASMGPGGNTGELFF.